The 12 T cell receptor beta chains below come from one sample, sequenced in a study of T-cell memory formation after mild COVID-19. MiXCR was run by TCRdb on the 5' RACE reads, yielding one entry per CDR3 protein. The profile shows some 150,000 distinct CDR3 sequences, 15% to 20% of them singletons. The material sequenced was PBMCs or a T cell subset sorted from them (not recorded which). The receptors stem from an adult woman who had mild COVID-19 (a few samples of this study predate the infection). Cell type and time point are not known.

This clonotype was detected only a few times. This chain connects TRBV5-1 to TRBJ2-4; TRBD1 aligns across 8 bases. Trimming cost V 1 base and J 1 base; bases outside gene matches: 1. Germline assignment: CDR1 SGHRS and CDR2 YFSETQ. This CDR3 has 15 amino acids. As DNA, the CDR3 is TGCGCCAGCAGCTTGTCAGGGGGCGCCAAAAACATTCAGTACTTC. Translating gives CASSLSGGAKNIQYF.

This clonotype has a handful of counts. The chain employs TRBV30 and TRBJ2-3; the D is unclear. The CDR3 runs to 15 residues. The V gene's germline CDR1 is GTSNPN and CDR2 SVGIG (reference sequence). V lost 0 bases, J lost 2 bases, and 12 bases lay in between. For the CDR3, the DNA is TGTGCCTGGAGTGTAAGTGGGGTAGCCACAGATACGCAGTATTTT. It is translated as CAWSVSGVATDTQYF.

About this clonotype itself: The junction does not match germline at one end; this may be a read error. The chain joins TRBV20-1 to TRBJ2-5; 11 bases line up with TRBD2. CDR1 is DFQATT and CDR2 is SNEGSKA in the germline V gene (reference sequence). The CDR3 runs to 15 residues. CDR3 residues: CSAGDIAGGPETQYF. The DNA of the CDR3 is TGCAGTGCTGGAGACATAGCGGGAGGGCCTGAGACCCAGTACTTC.

The chain carries TRBV24-1 and TRBJ2-1, with unresolved D. V was clipped by 4 bases and J by 7 bases, with 10 bases between them. CDR1 KGHDR and CDR2 SFDVKD come from the germline V gene. The CDR3 covers 13 residues. Here the CDR3 reads CATSDPNKNEQFF. The CDR3 nucleotides are TGTGCCACCAGTGACCCCAACAAGAATGAGCAGTTCTTC.

The genes are TRBV27 and TRBJ2-3; D is ambiguous. Trimming stripped 7 bases from V and 0 bases from J, with 11 bases between. The CDR3 consists of 14 residues. Germline CDR1 MNHEY, CDR2 SMNVEV (reference sequence). The CDR3 DNA sequence: TGTGCCAGCATGTCGAGAGTGAGCACAGATACGCAGTATTTT. It is translated as CASMSRVSTDTQYF.

The chain joins TRBV7-3 to TRBJ2-1; D gene unclear. Trimming took 5 bases from V and 5 from J, leaving 16 bases between them. CDR1 is SGHTA and CDR2 is FQGTGA in the germline V gene. The length of the CDR3 is 15 residues. The CDR3 region has the DNA TGTGCCAGCAGCCCTGTAGGTATCTCGAACAATGAGCAGTTCTTC. Translated: CASSPVGISNNEQFF.

This clonotype was seen at least ten times. The chain uses TRBV20-1 and TRBJ1-5, with D possibly matching TRBD1 (6 bases). Germline loops: CDR1 DFQATT, CDR2 SNEGSKA (reference sequence). V lost 6 bases and J 2 bases, leaving 17 bases between the germline ends. The CDR3 is made up of 15 amino acids. The CDR3 here is CSAPEGRGGNQPQHF. The CDR3 bases are TGCAGTGCCCCAGAGGGCAGGGGTGGCAATCAGCCCCAGCATTTT.

This clonotype has at least ten counts. V usage is TRBV27 and J usage is TRBJ2-1, with 10 nucleotides matching TRBD1. CDR1 is MNHEY and CDR2 is SMNVEV in the germline V gene (reference sequence). V was pared by 7 bases and J by 5 bases, with 5 bases of the junction left unmatched. The CDR3 extends over 14 amino acids. The CDR3 coding sequence is TGTGCCAGCAAACGGGACAGGGGCGACAATGAGCAGTTCTTC. Its translation is CASKRDRGDNEQFF.

The chain recombines TRBV19 with TRBJ2-5, with D possibly TRBD1 on 5 matching bases. CDR1 is LNHDA and CDR2 is SQIVND in the germline V gene (reference sequence). This CDR3 has 14 amino acids. V was trimmed by 1 base and J by 1 base, leaving 7 bases between them. The CDR3 bases are TGTGCCAGTAGTATAGGACAGCTCCAAGAGACCCAGTACTTC. Translating gives CASSIGQLQETQYF.

The V gene is TRBV5-6, the J gene TRBJ1-1, with 7 bases lining up with TRBD1. CDR3 length: 16 residues. CDR1 and CDR2 from the germline V gene are SGHDT and YYEEEE. V lost 4 bases to trimming and J lost 1 base; unmatched junction nucleotides: 10. The CDR3 region is CASSPPREGANTEAFF. CDR3 nucleotides: TGTGCCAGCAGCCCCCCGAGGGAGGGGGCGAACACTGAAGCTTTCTTT.

This clonotype was found a few times. V is TRBV4-2 and J is TRBJ2-1; TRBD2 matches 8 bases. The CDR3 is 16 amino acids. Looked up from germline, CDR1 is LGHNA and CDR2 is YNFKEQ. The ends lost 4 bases at V and 5 bases at J; junction bases unmatched: 10. The DNA of the CDR3 is TGTGCCAGCAGCCGAACCGGGGGGGAGTCGAACAATGAGCAGTTCTTC. Translated: CASSRTGGESNNEQFF.

J is TRBJ2-2 and V is TRBV6-2 or TRBV6-3; 11 bases match TRBD1. Germline CDR1 is MNHEY and CDR2 is SVGEGT. After removal of 7 bases from V and 4 bases from J, the junction contained 20 bases not matched to a gene. The CDR3 is made up of 20 amino acids. The CDR3 protein is CASNSLTGQGARISTGELFF. DNA of the CDR3: TGTGCCAGCAACTCACTAACAGGACAGGGGGCGCGTATAAGCACCGGGGAGCTGTTTTTT.